This TCR beta chain was found in a study of persistence of HIV-infected CD4 T cells. Study-level information: Multiple blood draws of up to about 200 mL, except two donors with single leukapheresis.

To note about this clone: Antigen unknown.

This nonspecific control used anti-CD3/anti-CD28 bead stimulation of CD4+ T cells. Sorting selected CD4+ T cells upregulating both CD40 ligand and CD69. Overall study findings and caveats: The rare CMV-responding cells with HIV-1 proviruses were not separately TCR-sequenced.

The libraries were made with immunoSEQ version 4 in survey mode. The table came from immunoSEQ multiplex PCR; TCRdb's copy has only in-frame clones and leaves some out. The repertoire holds some 41,000 clones, over 80% seen once, with approximately 1.2% in the top ten. Trimming cost V 1 base and J 6 bases, with 17 bases left between them. Germline V gene lookup returns CDR1 LGHDT and CDR2 YNNKEL (reference sequence). The CDR3 spans 16 residues. This material consisted of CD4+ T cells sorted from PBMCs after approximately 20-hour stimulation, taken from a patient who received antiretroviral therapy. The receptor was isolated from an adult man with HIV who was CMV-seropositive. The chain joins TRBV3-1 (or the pseudogene TRBV3-2) to TRBJ2-3, with a possible D match to TRBD1 (5 bases). The CDR3 protein is CASSQVGQLTGDTQYF. CDR3 DNA sequence: TGTGCCAGCAGCCAAGTGGGGCAACTAACCGGGGATACGCAGTATTTT.